These T cell receptor beta chains were read from a single sample in a study of post-analysis software for immune sequencing data. One entry per CDR3 protein, called by TCRdb with MiXCR from the PCR reads. The data contain hundreds of thousands of distinct CDR3 sequences, approximately 53% of them seen just once; the ten biggest clones take up approximately 4.5%. The sequenced sample was blood. Receptors originate from a girl aged 5-17 years with multiple sclerosis. Both conserved end residues are part of each CDR3. The D gene is left open where the match is weak. The size field is filled for only some rows; it gives once, few, many or a size class.

j_call | clone_size | v_call | d_call | cdr3_aa | cdr3_nt
TRBJ1-1 | . | TRBV9 | . | CASSAGGVETEAFF | TGTGCCAGCAGCGCGGGAGGAGTTGAGACTGAAGCTTTCTTT
TRBJ2-7 | few | TRBV11-2 | TRBD2 | CASSLVPQTSRTYEQYF | TGTGCCAGCAGCTTAGTTCCCCAGACTAGCCGAACCTACGAGCAGTACTTC
TRBJ1-4 | . | TRBV7-8 | TRBD1 | CASSPRTGPGLFF | TGTGCCAGCAGCCCCCGGACAGGACCCGGACTGTTTTTT
TRBJ2-3 | . | TRBV19 | . | CATSGEVTQYF | TGTGCCACCTCAGGGGAAGTTACGCAGTATTTT
TRBJ1-2 | . | TRBV29-1 | . | CSVVGQYTNYGYTF | TGCAGCGTTGTAGGGCAGTATACTAACTATGGCTACACCTTC
TRBJ2-5 | once | TRBV3-1 | TRBD2 | CASSQRLAEGIQETQYF | TGTGCCAGCAGCCAACGGCTAGCGGAGGGTATCCAAGAGACCCAGTACTTC
TRBJ1-5 | . | TRBV7-9 | TRBD1 | CASSAGGQARGQPQHF | TGTGCCAGCAGCGCAGGTGGACAGGCGAGGGGTCAGCCCCAGCATTTT
TRBJ2-1 | once | TRBV29-1 | . | CSVVDKTGKGLFF | TGCAGCGTTGTTGATAAAACAGGGAAGGGGTTGTTCTTC
TRBJ1-1 | . | TRBV5-1 | TRBD1 | CASGTGANTEAFF | TGCGCCAGCGGGACAGGGGCGAACACTGAAGCTTTCTTT
TRBJ2-1 | . | TRBV5-5 | . | CAGSFEGTQSSYNEQFF | TGTGCCGGCAGCTTCGAGGGGACCCAAAGCTCCTACAATGAGCAGTTCTTC
TRBJ1-2 | few | TRBV12-3/TRBV12-4 | . | CASSPSKGRGIYGYTF | TGTGCCAGCAGTCCTTCGAAGGGTAGGGGGATCTATGGCTACACCTTC
TRBJ1-6 | . | TRBV7-2 | . | CASSPQNSSPLHF | TGTGCCAGCAGCCCACAGAATTCTTCACCCCTCCACTTT
TRBJ2-7 | few | TRBV20-1 | TRBD2 | CSARGLAGYYEQYF | TGCAGTGCTAGAGGGTTAGCGGGCTACTACGAGCAGTACTTC
TRBJ2-1 | . | TRBV7-3 | TRBD2 | CASSQGLAGLSSYNEQFF | TGTGCCAGCAGCCAAGGACTAGCGGGCTTAAGCTCCTACAATGAGCAGTTCTTC
TRBJ2-4 | . | TRBV12-3/TRBV12-4 | . | CASTLAPAKNIQYF | TGTGCCAGCACCCTTGCCCCAGCCAAAAACATTCAGTACTTC
TRBJ2-1 | few | TRBV12-3/TRBV12-4 | TRBD2 | CASSFLLADNEQFF | TGTGCCAGCAGTTTCCTGCTAGCGGACAATGAGCAGTTCTTC